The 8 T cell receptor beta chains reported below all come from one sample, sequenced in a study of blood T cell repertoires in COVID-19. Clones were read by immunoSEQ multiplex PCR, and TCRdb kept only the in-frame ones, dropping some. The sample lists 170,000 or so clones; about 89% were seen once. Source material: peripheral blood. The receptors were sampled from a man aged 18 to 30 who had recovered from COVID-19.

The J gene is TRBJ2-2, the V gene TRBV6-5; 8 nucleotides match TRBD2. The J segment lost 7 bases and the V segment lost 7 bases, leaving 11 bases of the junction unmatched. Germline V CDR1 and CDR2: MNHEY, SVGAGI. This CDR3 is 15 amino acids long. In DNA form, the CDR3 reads TGTGCCAGCATTAACGGCGGGGGGTCGGGCGGGGAGCTGTTTTTT. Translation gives CASINGGGSGGELFF.

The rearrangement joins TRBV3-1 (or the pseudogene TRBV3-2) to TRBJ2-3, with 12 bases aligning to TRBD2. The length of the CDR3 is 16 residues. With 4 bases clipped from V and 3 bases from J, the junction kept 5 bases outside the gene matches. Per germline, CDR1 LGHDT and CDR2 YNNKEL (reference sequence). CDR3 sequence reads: CASSRSSGRGTDTQYF. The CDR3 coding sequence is TGTGCCAGCAGCCGATCTAGCGGGAGGGGGACAGATACGCAGTATTTT.

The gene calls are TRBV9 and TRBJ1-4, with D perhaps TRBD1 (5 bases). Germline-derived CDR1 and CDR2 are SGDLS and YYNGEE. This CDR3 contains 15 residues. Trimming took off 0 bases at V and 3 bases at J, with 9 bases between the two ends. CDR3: CASSVAGGSNEKLFF. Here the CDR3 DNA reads TGTGCCAGCAGCGTAGCCGGGGGTTCTAATGAAAAACTGTTTTTT. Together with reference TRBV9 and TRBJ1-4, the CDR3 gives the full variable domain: DSGVTQTPKHLITATGQRVTLRCSPRSGDLSVYWYQQSLDQGLQFLIQYYNGEERAKGNILERFSAQQFPDLHSELNLSSLELGDSALYFCASSVAGGSNEKLFFGSGTQLSVL.

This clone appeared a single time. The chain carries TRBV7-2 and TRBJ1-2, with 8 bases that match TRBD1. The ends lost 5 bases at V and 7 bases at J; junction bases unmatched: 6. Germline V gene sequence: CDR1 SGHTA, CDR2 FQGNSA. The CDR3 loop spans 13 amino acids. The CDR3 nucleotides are TGTGCCAGCAGCGCCGACAGGGGACTTGGCTACACCTTC. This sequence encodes CASSADRGLGYTF.

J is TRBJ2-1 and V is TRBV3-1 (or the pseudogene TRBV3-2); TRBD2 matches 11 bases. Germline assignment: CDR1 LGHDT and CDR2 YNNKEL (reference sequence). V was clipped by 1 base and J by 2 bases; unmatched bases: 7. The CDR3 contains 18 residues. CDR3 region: CASSQVNPTSGAYNEQFF. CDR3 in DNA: TGTGCCAGCAGCCAAGTCAATCCGACTAGCGGGGCCTACAATGAGCAGTTCTTC.

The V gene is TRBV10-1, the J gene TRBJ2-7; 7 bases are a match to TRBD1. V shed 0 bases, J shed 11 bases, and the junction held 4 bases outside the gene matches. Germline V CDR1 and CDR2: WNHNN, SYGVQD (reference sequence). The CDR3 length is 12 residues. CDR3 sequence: CASSESGQVKYF. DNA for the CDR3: TGCGCCAGCAGTGAGTCCGGACAGGTAAAGTACTTC.

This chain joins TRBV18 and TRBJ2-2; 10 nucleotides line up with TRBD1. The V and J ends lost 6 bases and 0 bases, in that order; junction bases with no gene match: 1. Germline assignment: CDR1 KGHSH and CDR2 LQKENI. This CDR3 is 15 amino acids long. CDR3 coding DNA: TGTGCCAGCTCGGGGACAGGGGCGAACACCGGGGAGCTGTTTTTT. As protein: CASSGTGANTGELFF.

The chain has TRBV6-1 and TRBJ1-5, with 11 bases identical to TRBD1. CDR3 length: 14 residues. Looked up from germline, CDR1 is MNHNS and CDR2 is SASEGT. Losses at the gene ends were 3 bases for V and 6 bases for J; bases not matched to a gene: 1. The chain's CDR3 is CASSEGTGGQPQHF. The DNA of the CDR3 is TGTGCCAGCAGTGAGGGGACAGGGGGTCAGCCCCAGCATTTT.